This T cell receptor beta chain was retrieved from a study of T cell responses to AZD1222 COVID-19 vaccine. Study outcomes and limitations: Breadth and depth of Spike-specific TCRs rose after two AZD1222 doses. Only a handful of people who got AZD1222 tested seropositive at baseline.

As regards this clone: Its cognate antigen is unknown.

TCRdb's table, derived via immunoSEQ multiplex PCR, lists solely in-frame clones and lacks some. The sample shows 100,000 to 150,000 clones, over 90% of them seen only once. The receptor comes from an adult in good health. Here the sequenced sample was peripheral blood, taken on day 0 of AZD1222 vaccination.

CDR3 nucleotides: TGTGCCAGCAGGACGGTTTCTTTGAGGGGCTACACCTTC. Translated, it gives CASRTVSLRGYTF. The rearrangement joins TRBV28 to TRBJ1-2; no firm D call. The V gene's germline CDR1 is MDHEN and CDR2 SYDVKM. The CDR3 sequence is 13 residues long. V lost 6 bases and J lost 8, with 16 bases in between.